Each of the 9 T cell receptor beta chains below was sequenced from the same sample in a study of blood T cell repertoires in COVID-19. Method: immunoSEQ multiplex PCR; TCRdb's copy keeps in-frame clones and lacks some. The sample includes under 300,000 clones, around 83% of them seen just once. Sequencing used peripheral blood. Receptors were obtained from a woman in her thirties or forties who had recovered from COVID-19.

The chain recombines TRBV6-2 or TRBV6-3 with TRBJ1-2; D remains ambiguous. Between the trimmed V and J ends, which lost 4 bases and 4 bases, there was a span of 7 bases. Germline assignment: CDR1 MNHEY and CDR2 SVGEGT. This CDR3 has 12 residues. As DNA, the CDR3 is TGTGCCAGCAGTTTGGGAGGCTATGGCTACACCTTC. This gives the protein CASSLGGYGYTF.

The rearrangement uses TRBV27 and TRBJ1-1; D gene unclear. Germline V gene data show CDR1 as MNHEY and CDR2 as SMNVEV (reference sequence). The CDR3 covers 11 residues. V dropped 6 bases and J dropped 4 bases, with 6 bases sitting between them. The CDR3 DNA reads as TGTGCCAGCAGCGAGGGCACTGAAGCTTTCTTT. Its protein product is CASSEGTEAFF.

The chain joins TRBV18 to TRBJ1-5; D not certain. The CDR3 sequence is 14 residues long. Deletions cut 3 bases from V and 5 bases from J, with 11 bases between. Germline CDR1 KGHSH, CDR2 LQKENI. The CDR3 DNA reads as TGTGCCAGCTCACCGAGAAGCGGGGATCAGCCCCAGCATTTT. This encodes CASSPRSGDQPQHF.

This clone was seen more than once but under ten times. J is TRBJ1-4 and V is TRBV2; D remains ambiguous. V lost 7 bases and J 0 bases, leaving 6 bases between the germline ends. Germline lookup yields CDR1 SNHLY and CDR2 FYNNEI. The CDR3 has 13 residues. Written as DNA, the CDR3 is TGTGCCAGCACCTACGCAACTAATGAAAAACTGTTTTTT. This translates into CASTYATNEKLFF.

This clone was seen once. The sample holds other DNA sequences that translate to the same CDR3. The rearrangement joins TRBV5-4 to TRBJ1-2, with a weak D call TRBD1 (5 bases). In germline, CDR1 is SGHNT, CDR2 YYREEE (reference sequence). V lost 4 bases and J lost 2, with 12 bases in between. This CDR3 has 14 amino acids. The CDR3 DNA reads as TGTGCCAGCAGCCTGGCTGGGGGGAACTATGGCTACACCTTC. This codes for CASSLAGGNYGYTF.

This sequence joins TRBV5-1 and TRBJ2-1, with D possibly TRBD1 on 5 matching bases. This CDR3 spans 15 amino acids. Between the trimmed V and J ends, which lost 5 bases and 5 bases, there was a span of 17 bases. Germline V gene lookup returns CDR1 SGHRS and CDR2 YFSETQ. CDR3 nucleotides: TGCGCCAGCAGACTACGGCAGGGTGACCACAATGAGCAGTTCTTC. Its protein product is CASRLRQGDHNEQFF.

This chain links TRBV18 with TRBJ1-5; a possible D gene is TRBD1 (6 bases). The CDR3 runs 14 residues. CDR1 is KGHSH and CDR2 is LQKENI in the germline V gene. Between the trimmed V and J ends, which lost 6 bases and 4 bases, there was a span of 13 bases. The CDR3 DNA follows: TGTGCCAGCTCCCAAGGGCAGGGGAATCAGCCCCAGCATTTT. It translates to CASSQGQGNQPQHF.

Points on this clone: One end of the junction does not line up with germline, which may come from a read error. The CDR3 coding sequence is TGTGCCAGCACCACGGAGGGGTGGTTGTGCTTC. This gives the protein CASTTEGWLCF. The J gene is TRBJ2-4, the V gene TRBV28, with D possibly being TRBD2 (6 bases). Looked up from germline, CDR1 is MDHEN and CDR2 is SYDVKM. There are 11 residues in the CDR3.

DNA of the CDR3: TGCAGTGCTAGTGGCGGGGTCTGGGGCTACACCTTC. This codes for CSASGGVWGYTF. The chain has TRBV20-1 and TRBJ1-2; D unclear. The CDR3 sequence is 12 residues long. Germline V lookup: CDR1 DFQATT, CDR2 SNEGSKA (reference sequence). The V gene lost 3 bases and the J gene lost 8 bases, with 13 bases spanning the gap.